Listed below are T cell receptor beta chains from one sample, sequenced in a study of T cells in Graves' hyperthyroidism and ophthalmopathy. TCRdb re-analysed the multiplex PCR reads in MiXCR, keeping a single row per CDR3 protein. Among roughly 550,000 distinct CDR3 sequences listed, approximately 16% were seen once. Sequences were obtained from blood. Receptor source: a woman aged 25 to 39 with Graves' ophthalmopathy. CDR3s include the opening cysteine and the closing phenylalanine or tryptophan. D genes are given only for firm matches. Clone size appears in some rows only: once, few, many, or a class for an expanded clone.

D gene	clone size	CDR3 length	V gene	J gene	CDR3 protein	CDR3 DNA
TRBD2	few	17	TRBV24-1	TRBJ2-5	CATSDSGLAGELETQYF	TGTGCCACCAGTGATTCAGGACTAGCGGGAGAATTGGAGACCCAGTACTTC
TRBD2	NA	16	TRBV5-1	TRBJ2-5	CASSSGLAGPGETQYF	TGCGCCAGCAGCTCAGGACTAGCGGGACCTGGGGAGACCCAGTACTTC
NA	few	17	TRBV11-3	TRBJ2-5	CASSFGGARGDQETQYF	TGTGCCAGCAGCTTTGGGGGTGCTAGGGGAGACCAAGAGACCCAGTACTTC
TRBD1	many	18	TRBV28	TRBJ2-3	CASSTYMGQGAGTDTQYF	TGTGCCAGCAGTACCTATATGGGACAGGGTGCGGGAACAGATACGCAGTATTTT
NA	few	14	TRBV11-3	TRBJ2-5	CASSLGWDQETQYF	TGTGCCAGCAGCTTAGGGTGGGACCAAGAGACCCAGTACTTC
NA	many	15	TRBV5-1	TRBJ1-1	CASSPSGTENTEAFF	TGCGCCAGCAGCCCGAGTGGGACGGAGAACACTGAAGCTTTCTTT
TRBD1	NA	16	TRBV20-1	TRBJ2-2	CSAAAGTGRPTGELFF	TGCAGTGCCGCGGCCGGGACAGGGAGGCCAACCGGGGAGCTGTTTTTT
NA	many	19	TRBV28	TRBJ2-7	CASSLRLPRRGRDSYEQYF	TGTGCCAGCAGTTTACGCCTTCCCCGGCGGGGTAGGGACTCCTACGAGCAGTACTTC
NA	many	11	TRBV20-1	TRBJ2-1	CSARGANEQFF	TGCAGTGCTAGAGGGGCCAATGAGCAGTTCTTC
TRBD2	many	14	TRBV28	TRBJ2-5	CASSSPGRVETQYF	TGTGCCAGCAGCTCGCCGGGGAGGGTTGAGACCCAGTACTTC
NA	few	13	TRBV6-1	TRBJ2-3	CASSPGSKNTQYF	TGTGCCAGCAGTCCCGGGAGTAAGAATACGCAGTATTTT
NA	NA	15	TRBV27	TRBJ2-1	CASRYSGPLENEQFF	TGTGCCAGCAGGTATAGCGGCCCACTCGAAAATGAGCAGTTCTTC
NA	NA	14	TRBV20-1	TRBJ2-5	CSALKEGPQETQYF	TGCAGTGCCCTAAAGGAGGGCCCCCAAGAGACCCAGTACTTC
TRBD1	NA	15	TRBV5-6	TRBJ2-1	CASSAGTGGTNEQFF	TGTGCCAGCAGCGCGGGGACAGGGGGCACCAATGAGCAGTTCTTC
NA	many	17	TRBV10-1	TRBJ1-1	CASSESTAITSNTEAFF	TGCGCCAGCAGTGAGTCGACAGCTATTACCTCGAACACTGAAGCTTTCTTT
NA	many	14	TRBV13	TRBJ1-2	CASSLVGRKYGYTF	TGTGCCAGCAGCTTAGTAGGCAGGAAGTATGGCTACACCTTC
NA	few	12	TRBV7-9	TRBJ1-6	CASSSRMTPLHF	TGTGCCAGCAGCTCCCGGATGACACCCCTCCACTTT
TRBD2	NA	14	TRBV20-1	TRBJ2-7	CSTTLAGSSYEQYF	TGCAGTACTACGCTAGCGGGCAGCTCCTACGAGCAGTACTTC
NA	few	13	TRBV28	TRBJ2-7	CASSPSVTYEQYF	TGTGCCAGCTCCCCCTCCGTTACCTACGAGCAGTACTTC
TRBD1	NA	14	TRBV5-1	TRBJ2-5	CASSKGTGQETQYF	TGCGCCAGCAGCAAAGGGACAGGCCAAGAGACCCAGTACTTC
TRBD1	NA	14	TRBV11-2	TRBJ2-7	CASSYRQGAYEQYF	TGTGCCAGCAGCTACAGACAGGGGGCCTACGAGCAGTACTTC
NA	many	14	TRBV6-5	TRBJ2-1	CASSSQGSYNEQFF	TGTGCCAGCAGTTCGCAGGGGTCCTACAATGAGCAGTTCTTC
NA	few	15	TRBV6-4	TRBJ2-2	CASSDSIELTGELFF	TGTGCCAGCAGTGACTCGATAGAGTTAACCGGGGAGCTGTTTTTT